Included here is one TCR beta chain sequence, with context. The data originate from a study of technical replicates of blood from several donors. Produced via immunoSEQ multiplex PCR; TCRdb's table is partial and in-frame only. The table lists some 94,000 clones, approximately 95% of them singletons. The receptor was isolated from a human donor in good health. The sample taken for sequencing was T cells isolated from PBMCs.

CDR3 amino acids: CAISPIRDNTEAFF. CDR3 nucleotides: TGTGCCATCAGCCCCATACGGGATAACACTGAAGCTTTCTTT. This chain joins TRBV10-3 and TRBJ1-1; D remains unclear. CDR1 ENHRY and CDR2 SYGVKD come from the germline V gene. V lost 6 bases and J 2 bases, leaving 13 bases between the germline ends. CDR3 length: 14 amino acids.